Following are 15 T cell receptor beta chains from one sample sequenced in a study of T-cell memory formation after mild COVID-19 (dated by TCRdb to the early 2020s). Library preparation used 5' RACE. The sequencer was an Illumina NovaSeq 6000. TCRdb reprocessed the public reads (quality trimming at Q25 with fastp, clone calling with MiXCR) and kept in-frame beta chains. Merged by CDR3 protein, the rows form single entries marked with the most common genes and DNA. This sample is represented by around 390,000 distinct CDR3 sequences; roughly 15% of them were singletons. Roughly 21% of the sample rests with the top ten. The specimen was PBMCs or a T cell subset sorted from them (not recorded which). The receptor set was obtained from a man aged 18-30 years who had mild COVID-19 (a few samples of this study predate the infection). The sample titles of this study are shuffled in the database, so cell type and time point are left out; the donor was told from shared clones.

This clonotype was detected only a few times. The chain recombines TRBV18 with TRBJ1-2; D is unclear. The CDR3 spans 12 residues. Per the germline V gene, CDR1 is KGHSH and CDR2 is LQKENI. V was pared by 4 bases and J by 3 bases, with 6 bases between. The CDR3 region has the DNA TGTGCCAGCTCACGAGATGACTATGGCTACACCTTC. This codes for CASSRDDYGYTF.

The V and J genes are TRBV10-3 and TRBJ1-5; tentative D call: TRBD1 (5 bases). Per germline, CDR1 ENHRY and CDR2 SYGVKD. The CDR3 contains 16 residues. V shed 0 bases and J shed 5 bases, with 14 bases lying between them. The DNA of the CDR3 is TGTGCCATCAGTGAGTCTTTCGGCAGGGTATATCAGCCCCAGCATTTT. Translation: CAISESFGRVYQPQHF.

This clonotype was counted between two and nine times. V gene TRBV12-3 or TRBV12-4 combines with J gene TRBJ2-3; TRBD2 is a possible D gene (5 bases). This CDR3 spans 14 amino acids. V lost 5 bases to trimming and J lost 4 bases, with 13 bases between them. CDR3 bases: TGTGCCAGCAGTCCCGAGGGCCCCGCAGATACGCAGTATTTT. It translates to CASSPEGPADTQYF.

CDR3 nucleotide sequence: TGTGCCAGCAGTACAACAGGGGATAGCAATCAGCCCCAGCATTTT. This translates into CASSTTGDSNQPQHF. This chain joins TRBV6-5 and TRBJ1-5, with 7 bases fitting TRBD1. Trimming removed 5 bases from V and 0 bases from J; junction bases left unmatched: 4. Germline CDR1 is MNHEY and CDR2 is SVGAGI. The CDR3 sequence is 15 residues long.

This clonotype was picked up many times. V gene TRBV6-5 combines with J gene TRBJ2-3; D not certain. The V gene's germline CDR1 is MNHEY and CDR2 SVGAGI. The CDR3 length is 13 residues. V was shortened by 6 bases and J by 4 bases, with 11 bases between the two germline ends. The CDR3 protein is CASSLLFADTQYF. The CDR3 DNA reads as TGTGCCAGCAGCCTCCTGTTCGCAGATACGCAGTATTTT.

Only a few counts were recorded for this clonotype. This chain joins TRBV6-5 and TRBJ1-3, with D hard to call. V shed 2 bases and J shed 0 bases, with 11 bases lying between them. Germline V gene data show CDR1 as MNHEY and CDR2 as SVGAGI. This CDR3 has 16 residues. The CDR3 loop is CASSYVGPNSGNTIYF. The CDR3 region has the DNA TGTGCCAGCAGTTACGTAGGACCGAACTCTGGAAACACCATATATTTT.

This clonotype turned up a few times. J is TRBJ1-1 and V is TRBV7-9; 8 nucleotides match TRBD1. Looked up from germline, CDR1 is SEHNR and CDR2 is FQNEAQ (reference sequence). After removal of 4 bases from V and 4 bases from J, the junction contained 5 bases not matched to a gene. This CDR3 contains 14 residues. CDR3 nucleotide sequence: TGTGCCAGCAGCTACTACAGGGGGTCCACTGAAGCTTTCTTT. This gives the protein CASSYYRGSTEAFF. Combining the CDR3 with reference TRBV7-9 and TRBJ1-1 gives the whole variable domain DTGVSQNPRHKITKRGQNVTFRCDPISEHNRLYWYRQTLGQGPEFLTYFQNEAQLEKSRLLSDRFSAERPKGSFSTLEIQRTEQGDSAMYLCASSYYRGSTEAFFGQGTRLTVV.

This clonotype was picked up a small number of times. For the CDR3, the DNA is TGTGCCAGCAGTCGAACAGGGGACGAGCAGTACGTC. Protein product: CASSRTGDEQYV. This rearrangement joins TRBV6-1 to TRBJ2-7, with 7 bases aligning to TRBD1. Germline lookup yields CDR1 MNHNS and CDR2 SASEGT. The length of the CDR3 is 12 residues. Trimming at V came to 5 bases and at J to 5 bases, leaving 3 bases not matched to a gene.

The V call is TRBV6-2 or TRBV6-3, the J call TRBJ2-5, with 8 bases matching TRBD2. Germline loops: CDR1 MNHEY, CDR2 SVGEGT. V shed 2 bases and J 0 bases; nucleotides not matched to a gene: 5. The CDR3 extends over 16 amino acids. DNA of the CDR3: TGTGCCAGCAGTTACGCCAGCGGGGGTCACCAAGAGACCCAGTACTTC. Its protein product is CASSYASGGHQETQYF.

The J gene is TRBJ1-1, the V gene TRBV20-1, with 7 bases that match TRBD1. The V and J ends lost 6 bases and 6 bases, in that order; junction bases with no gene match: 13. This CDR3 is built from 14 residues. Germline-derived CDR1 and CDR2 are DFQATT and SNEGSKA (reference sequence). In DNA form, the CDR3 reads TGCAGTGCAAGGACAGGTAGCGTGGTCGCTGAAGCTTTCTTT. It is translated as CSARTGSVVAEAFF.

The V gene is TRBV24-1, the J gene TRBJ2-1; weak D call: TRBD2 (6 bases). The V gene lost 2 bases and the J gene lost 4 bases, with 20 bases spanning the gap. CDR3 size: 18 residues. Germline CDR1 KGHDR, CDR2 SFDVKD. The CDR3 reads CATSDSLAGLRTYNEQFF. CDR3 in DNA: TGTGCCACCAGTGATTCTCTCGCGGGGCTTAGAACTTACAATGAGCAGTTCTTC.

V is TRBV5-1 and J is TRBJ2-1, with a tentative D call TRBD1 (5 bases). CDR1 is SGHRS, CDR2 YFSETQ, per germline. Trimming stripped 5 bases from V and 5 bases from J, with 17 bases between. This CDR3 is built from 15 residues. CDR3 sequence (DNA): TGCGCCAGCAGTCTTCCCGGACAAAACAACAATGAGCAGTTCTTC. It is translated as CASSLPGQNNNEQFF.

The chain recombines TRBV5-1 with TRBJ2-1, with 7 bases identical to TRBD2. Germline lookup yields CDR1 SGHRS and CDR2 YFSETQ. The J segment lost 8 bases and the V segment lost 4 bases, leaving 12 bases of the junction unmatched. CDR3 size: 15 residues. CDR3 region: CASSGGVRARDEQFF. DNA for the CDR3: TGCGCCAGCAGCGGGGGGGTTCGGGCGAGGGATGAGCAGTTCTTC.

V is TRBV12-3 or TRBV12-4 and J is TRBJ2-2; the D call may be TRBD1 or TRBD2 (5 bases each). V lost 3 bases to trimming and J lost 4 bases, with 9 bases between them. The CDR3 has 14 residues. In DNA, the CDR3 is TGTGCCAGCAGTTTGACAGAGGGCACCGGGGAGCTGTTTTTT. Translation: CASSLTEGTGELFF.

V is TRBV11-2 and J is TRBJ2-3; TRBD2 is a possible D gene (7 bases). V lost 3 bases and J lost 6, with 13 bases in between. The germline V gene encodes CDR1 SGHAT and CDR2 FQNNGV. The CDR3 has 14 amino acids. CDR3 sequence reads: CASSFNGGRDTQYF. DNA for the CDR3: TGTGCCAGCAGCTTTAACGGGGGGCGGGATACGCAGTATTTT.